This section outlines one TCR beta chain sequence together with its context. The CDR3 is 16 residues long. Between the trimmed V and J ends, which lost 0 bases and 7 bases, there was a span of 16 bases. CDR1 is ENHRY and CDR2 is SYGVKD in the germline V gene. This sample is drawn from a study of blood T cell repertoires in COVID-19. Study-wide context: Acute and convalescent COVID-19 specimens originated in the United States, Italy and Spain. The analysed material was cDNA or gDNA that came from T cells, B-cell-depleted T cells, or PBMCs.

Authors' processing steps: Amplifying reference gene primers gave estimates of nucleated cell counts. The data were produced by immunoSEQ multiplex PCR, yet TCRdb's version contains in-frame clones alone and is incomplete. D and trimming come from the DNA, and the V and J calls and clone size come from that table. This repertoire shows 150,000 to 200,000 clones, 70% to 90% found once; its top ten account for 1.5% to 2%. Sequencing was performed on peripheral blood. This sequence joins TRBV10-3 and TRBJ2-1; D may be TRBD2 (5 bases). This TCR was sampled from a man aged 18 to 29 who had recovered from COVID-19. CDR3 nucleotides: TGTGCCATCAGTGAGTCGGCCCCAGGAGGACCAAATGAGCAGTTCTTC. This codes for CAISESAPGGPNEQFF.